Listed here are 16 T cell receptor beta chains from one sample, sequenced in a study of CD8+CD57+ T cells in acquired aplastic anemia. CDR3 and TCR beta VDJ profiling relied on genomic DNA as the template. TCRdb analysed the reads with MiXCR anew, one entry per CDR3 protein. The table records hundreds of thousands of distinct CDR3 sequences, around 45% of them present only once. By flow cytometry, patients selected for sequencing had shown an expansion of CD8+CD57+ cells. Material: sorted CD4+, CD8+, or CD8+CD57+ T cells (not recorded which) from PBMCs. These receptors all stem from a human donor with aplastic anemia.

This clonotype was recorded at least ten times. The V and J genes are TRBV29-1 and TRBJ2-7, with D tentatively TRBD1 (5 bases). Deletions cut 0 bases from V and 3 bases from J, with 15 bases between. The CDR3 has 15 amino acids. From germline, CDR1 is SQVTM and CDR2 ANQGSEA. The CDR3 DNA is TGCAGCGTTGAAGATGTCGATGACAGCATCTACGAGCAGTACTTC. Protein: CSVEDVDDSIYEQYF.

This clonotype was seen many times. The chain couples TRBV9 to TRBJ1-6; 7 bases match TRBD1. This CDR3 region has 15 residues. With V trimmed by 1 base and J by 8 bases, 6 bases remained unmatched. Germline V CDR1 and CDR2: SGDLS, YYNGEE. The CDR3 DNA reads TGTGCCAGCAGCGTAACCGGGACAGCACATTCACCCCTCCACTTT. Protein sequence: CASSVTGTAHSPLHF.

V usage is TRBV5-4 and J usage is TRBJ1-2; 8 nucleotides align to TRBD1. The V and J ends lost 4 bases and 5 bases, in that order; junction bases with no gene match: 7. Germline V gene sequence: CDR1 SGHNT, CDR2 YYREEE (reference sequence). The CDR3 consists of 14 residues. CDR3 protein: CASSTRDRTYGYTF. CDR3 nucleotides: TGTGCCAGCAGCACCCGGGACAGGACTTATGGCTACACCTTC.

This clonotype showed up many times. The gene calls are TRBV19 and TRBJ1-5; D not resolved. This CDR3 is 15 amino acids long. The ends were cut back, 1 base at V and 1 base at J, with 8 bases in the middle. Germline assignment: CDR1 LNHDA and CDR2 SQIVND (reference sequence). The CDR3 coding sequence is TGTGCCAGTAGTATAGGGTATAGGAGCAATCAGCCCCAGCATTTT. It yields the protein CASSIGYRSNQPQHF.

Remarks on this clonotype: Likely a read error: the CDR3 ends without its conserved phenylalanine or tryptophan. CDR3 loop: CASSQDAQQYI. CDR3 nucleotides: TGCGCCAGCAGCCAGGACGCCCAGCAGTACATC. The J gene is TRBJ2-7, the V gene TRBV4-1; D not certain. V lost 3 bases and J lost 8, with 8 bases in between. This CDR3 has 11 residues. Germline V gene lookup returns CDR1 MGHRA and CDR2 YSYEKL.

This chain's CDR3 is CASSLSAGSYEQYF. DNA of the CDR3: TGTGCCAGCAGCTTGTCAGCAGGGTCCTACGAGCAGTACTTC. The V gene is TRBV5-6, the J gene TRBJ2-7; possibly TRBD1 for D (5 bases). Germline CDR1 and CDR2: SGHDT and YYEEEE. The CDR3 length is 14 residues. The V and J ends lost 1 base and 1 base respectively, with 9 bases between them.

This clonotype has only a few counts. J is TRBJ1-1 and V is TRBV4-1, with 10 bases lining up with TRBD1. After removal of 4 bases from V and 4 bases from J, the junction contained 9 bases not matched to a gene. CDR1 MGHRA and CDR2 YSYEKL come from the germline V gene. This CDR3 contains 16 residues. CDR3 protein: CASSPGDRGMVTEAFF. CDR3 DNA sequence: TGCGCCAGCAGCCCTGGGGACAGGGGAATGGTCACTGAAGCTTTCTTT.

This clonotype occurred a few times. This chain links TRBV5-4 with TRBJ1-1; 9 bases map to TRBD1. The V segment lost 4 bases and the J segment 5 bases; nucleotides outside the gene matches: 9. The CDR3 is made up of 15 amino acids. CDR1 SGHNT and CDR2 YYREEE come from the germline V gene (reference sequence). The CDR3 sequence is CASSTTGGSGTEAFF. CDR3 bases: TGTGCCAGCAGCACTACAGGGGGCTCGGGGACTGAAGCTTTCTTT. Full variable domain (remainder filled in from reference TRBV5-4 and TRBJ1-1): ETGVTQSPTHLIKTRGQQVTLRCSSQSGHNTVSWYQQALGQGPQFIFQYYREEENGRGNFPPRFSGLQFPNYSSELNVNALELDDSALYLCASSTTGGSGTEAFFGQGTRLTVV.

This sequence joins TRBV20-1 and TRBJ2-1; D is possibly TRBD1 or TRBD2 (6 bases each). The CDR3 has 13 amino acids. Trimming removed 3 bases at V and 7 bases at J, with 13 bases between. The germline V gene encodes CDR1 DFQATT and CDR2 SNEGSKA (reference sequence). The CDR3 DNA reads TGCAGTGCTAGCAAGGGGGGAAATAATGAGCAGTTCTTC. This codes for CSASKGGNNEQFF.

This clonotype turned up a few times. This chain uses TRBV9 with TRBJ1-6, with D uncertain. Germline CDR1 is SGDLS and CDR2 is YYNGEE. This CDR3 has 13 amino acids. Trimming shortened V by 4 bases and J by 12 bases, and 14 bases separated the two germline ends. CDR3 coding DNA: TGTGCCAGCAGCAGTAGCGTAGAGGAACCCCTCCACTTT. Its protein is CASSSSVEEPLHF.

This clonotype showed up many times. This chain joins TRBV6-5 and TRBJ2-7, with 9 bases that match TRBD1. J lost 4 bases, V lost 7 bases, and 11 bases had no gene match. Germline CDR1 is MNHEY and CDR2 is SVGAGI. The CDR3 contains 15 residues. The CDR3 DNA sequence: TGTGCCAGCACCATAGAGACAGGGGGTTCATACGAGCAGTACTTC. Translating it yields CASTIETGGSYEQYF.

Here the CDR3 reads CSVLTGEDVEAFF. The CDR3 DNA reads as TGCAGCGTCTTGACAGGGGAGGACGTTGAAGCTTTCTTT. This chain links TRBV29-1 with TRBJ1-1; 8 nucleotides align to TRBD1. The V gene's germline CDR1 is SQVTM and CDR2 ANQGSEA. V lost 6 bases, J lost 7 bases, and 10 bases stayed unmatched. The CDR3 totals 13 residues.

Only one count was recorded for this clonotype. The junction and the germline gene differ at one end; a read error may be behind it. The V call is TRBV6-7, the J call TRBJ1-2; TRBD1 might be the D (5 bases). TRBV6-7 is annotated as an ORF whose role is uncertain. The CDR3 has 13 residues. The CDR3 here is CASSEARGYGYTF. CDR3 sequence (DNA): TGTGCCAGCAGTGAAGCGAGGGGATATGGTTACACCTTC.

The chain couples TRBV9 to TRBJ1-2, with no clear D. Germline V lookup: CDR1 SGDLS, CDR2 YYNGEE. CDR3 size: 15 residues. Trimming removed 0 bases at V and 0 bases at J, with 9 bases between. The CDR3 here is CASSVVGSSNYGYTF. Here the CDR3 DNA reads TGTGCCAGCAGCGTAGTCGGATCATCTAACTATGGCTACACCTTC.

The chain links TRBV28 to TRBJ2-7; D is uncertain. This CDR3 contains 14 residues. Looked up from germline, CDR1 is MDHEN and CDR2 is SYDVKM. Trimming left V 3 bases short and J 4 bases short, with 13 bases between. The CDR3 loop is CASSFSTAVYEQYF. The CDR3 region has the DNA TGTGCCAGCAGTTTTAGCACAGCAGTATACGAGCAGTACTTC.

This clonotype occurred a few times. V is TRBV12-3 or TRBV12-4 and J is TRBJ2-7, with D maybe TRBD2 (5 bases). This CDR3 comprises 13 residues. Trimming removed 10 bases at V and 1 base at J, with 14 bases between. As DNA, the CDR3 is TGTGCCACCACAGCGGCTGATTCCTACGAGCAGTACTTC. The encoded protein is CATTAADSYEQYF.